This T cell receptor (beta chain) comes out of a study of blood T cell repertoires in COVID-19. Background on the study: Acute-phase and convalescent COVID-19 samples originated in the United States, Italy and Spain. PBMCs, B-cell-depleted T cells, or T cells provided the cDNA or gDNA that made up the material.

With 6 bases clipped from V and 7 bases from J, the junction kept 10 bases outside the gene matches. In germline, CDR1 is LNHDA, CDR2 SQIVND (reference sequence). The CDR3 is made up of 15 amino acids. There are a few counts of this clone. As handled by the study authors: For nucleated cells, counts were estimated from reference gene primer amplification. Data came from immunoSEQ multiplex PCR; TCRdb stores just in-frame clones and leaves some out. V and J calls and clone size are as listed in that table; D and trimming were resolved from the DNA. The data show approximately 190,000 clones, around 86% seen once.

J is TRBJ2-1 and V is TRBV19, with TRBD2 identical over 9 bases. This receptor was identified in a man older than 75 with acute or convalescent COVID-19. The sample comprised peripheral blood. This chain's CDR3 is CASRLAGVGWNEQFF. The CDR3 DNA reads TGTGCCAGTAGGTTAGCGGGAGTCGGTTGGAATGAGCAGTTCTTC.